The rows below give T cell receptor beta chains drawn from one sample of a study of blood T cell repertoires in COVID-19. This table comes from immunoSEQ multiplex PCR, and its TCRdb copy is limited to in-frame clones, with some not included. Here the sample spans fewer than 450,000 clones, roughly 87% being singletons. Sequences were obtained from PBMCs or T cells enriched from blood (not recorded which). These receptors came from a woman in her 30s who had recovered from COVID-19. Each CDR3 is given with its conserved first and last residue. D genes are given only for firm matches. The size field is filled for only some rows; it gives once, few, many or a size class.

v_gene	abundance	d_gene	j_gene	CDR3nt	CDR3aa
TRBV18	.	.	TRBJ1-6	TGTGCCAGCTCACCTTTTCTAACAGTATCGGATTCACCCCTCCACTTT	CASSPFLTVSDSPLHF
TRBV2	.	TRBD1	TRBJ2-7	TGTGCCAGCAGTGATCCAGGCCGGGACAGCTCCTACGAGCAGTACTTC	CASSDPGRDSSYEQYF
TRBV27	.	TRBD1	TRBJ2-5	TGTGCCAGCAGTTCCCGGACAGGGGCTAACCAAGAGACCCAGTACTTC	CASSSRTGANQETQYF
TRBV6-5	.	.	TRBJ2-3	TGTGCCAGTAACAGGGTCACAGATACGCAGTATTTT	CASNRVTDTQYF
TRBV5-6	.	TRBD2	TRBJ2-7	TGTGCCAGCAGCTCCGAAGCCCTTAGCGGGGGGCCGGGGGAGCAGTACTTC	CASSSEALSGGPGEQYF
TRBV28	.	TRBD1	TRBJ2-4	TGTGCCAGCAGTGCCCCGGGGACAGACAACATTCAGTACTTC	CASSAPGTDNIQYF
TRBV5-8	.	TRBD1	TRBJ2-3	TGTGCCAGCAGCTTAACCCAGACAGGGGGCTTAACAGATACGCAGTATTTT	CASSLTQTGGLTDTQYF
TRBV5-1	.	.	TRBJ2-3	TGCGCCAGCAGCTTGGAATCGGATACGCAGTATTTT	CASSLESDTQYF
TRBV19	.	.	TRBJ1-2	TGTGCCAGTAGCCCTGGGCTCTATGGCTACACCTTC	CASSPGLYGYTF
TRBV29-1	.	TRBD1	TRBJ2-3	TGCAGCGTTGAGGGTATGACAGGGTCCAACACAGATACGCAGTATTTT	CSVEGMTGSNTDTQYF
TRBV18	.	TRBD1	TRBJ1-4	TGTGCCAGCTCACCAAGAGACGAAGGGGGCGGTGAAAAACTGTTTTTT	CASSPRDEGGGEKLFF
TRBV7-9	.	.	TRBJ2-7	TGTGCCAGCAGCTTAAACGGGTACGAGCAGTACTTC	CASSLNGYEQYF
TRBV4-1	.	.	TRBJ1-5	TGCGCCAGCAGCCAAGTCGACATCCCCGATCAGCCCCAGCATTTT	CASSQVDIPDQPQHF
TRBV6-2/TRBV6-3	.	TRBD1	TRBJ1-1	TGTGCCAGCAGTAAATATGGGACAGGAAACACTGAAGCTTTCTTT	CASSKYGTGNTEAFF
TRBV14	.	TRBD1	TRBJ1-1	TGTGCCAGCAGTCTTAGGACAGGGGCTTACACTGAAGCTTTCTTT	CASSLRTGAYTEAFF
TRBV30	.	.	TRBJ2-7	TGTGCCTGGAAGTCTGGCGGAAAACAGTACTTC	CAWKSGGKQYF
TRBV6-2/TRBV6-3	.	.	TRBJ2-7	TGTGCCAGCAGTTACGGGCCAACCTACGAGCAGTACTTC	CASSYGPTYEQYF
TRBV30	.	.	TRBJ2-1	TGTGCCTGGAGCAACGATCGGCAGGGCTCCTACAATGAGCAGTTCTTC	CAWSNDRQGSYNEQFF
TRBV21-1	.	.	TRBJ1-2	TGTGCCAGCAGCAAATTCGGCAGGGTGAAATCTAACTATGGCTACACCTTC	CASSKFGRVKSNYGYTF
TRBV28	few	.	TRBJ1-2	TGTGCCAGTCGACCCGGGGTGAACTATGGCTACACCTTC	CASRPGVNYGYTF
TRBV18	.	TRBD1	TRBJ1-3	TGTGCCAGCTCACCCGCGACAGGGGGAATCGGAAACACCATATATTTT	CASSPATGGIGNTIYF
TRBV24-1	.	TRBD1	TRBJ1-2	TGTGCCACCAGTGACCCGACAGGGTTTGGCTACACCTTC	CATSDPTGFGYTF